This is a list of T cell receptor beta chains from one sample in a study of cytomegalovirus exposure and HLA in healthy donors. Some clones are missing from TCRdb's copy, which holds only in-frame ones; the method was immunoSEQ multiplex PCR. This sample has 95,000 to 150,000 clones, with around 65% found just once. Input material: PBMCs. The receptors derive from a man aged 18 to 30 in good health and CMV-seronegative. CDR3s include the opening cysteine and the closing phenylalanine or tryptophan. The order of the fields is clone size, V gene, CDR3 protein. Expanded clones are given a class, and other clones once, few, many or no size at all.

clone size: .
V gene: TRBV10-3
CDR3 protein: CAITRDSSITF

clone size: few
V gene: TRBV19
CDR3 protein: CASSIWTGGLSGAKNIQYF

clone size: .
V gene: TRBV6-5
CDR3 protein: CASTSPGGGKETQYF

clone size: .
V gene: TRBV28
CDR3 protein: CASIGISYEQYF

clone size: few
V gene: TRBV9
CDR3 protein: CASSVGGARSNTEAFF

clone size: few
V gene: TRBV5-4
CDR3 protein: CASSLDPSGDYEQYF

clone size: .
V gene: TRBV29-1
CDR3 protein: CSAAAGRNTEAFF

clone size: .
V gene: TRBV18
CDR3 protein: CASSPPDPGASGGYTF

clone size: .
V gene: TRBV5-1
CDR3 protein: CASSWALAGGPQETQYF

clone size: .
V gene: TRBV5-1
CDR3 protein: CASSSGGTSGRGKTQYF

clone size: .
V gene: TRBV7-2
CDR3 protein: CASSLQGGQGQPQHF

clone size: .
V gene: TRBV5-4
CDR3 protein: CASSHIGQGAGEQYF

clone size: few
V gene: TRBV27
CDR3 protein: CASSGQGSPQHF

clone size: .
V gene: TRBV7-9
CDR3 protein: CASSLGVGDRDFNEQFF

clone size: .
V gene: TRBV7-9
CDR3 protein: CASSWGTGRVEETQYF

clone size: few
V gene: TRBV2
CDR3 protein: CASIGAGGYIHEQYF

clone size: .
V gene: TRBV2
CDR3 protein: CARQGPMGGNTIYF

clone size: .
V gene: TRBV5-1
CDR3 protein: CASSLGASGSSYEQYF

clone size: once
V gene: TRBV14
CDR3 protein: CASSQAPGILNTEAFF

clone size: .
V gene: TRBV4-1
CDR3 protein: CASSLSGRGAGELFF

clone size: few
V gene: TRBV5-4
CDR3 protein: CASSLAAGNNSPLHF

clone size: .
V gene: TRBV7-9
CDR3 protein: CASSSTRGGDTEAFF

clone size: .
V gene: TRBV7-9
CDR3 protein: CASSAHRVTHYGYTF

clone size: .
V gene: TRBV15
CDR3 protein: CATSRGGMTSGYREQYF

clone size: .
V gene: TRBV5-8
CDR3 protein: CASSFSRGHRVGGGRTEAFF

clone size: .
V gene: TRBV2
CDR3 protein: CASTSSYEQYF

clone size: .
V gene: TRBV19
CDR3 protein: CASKTGRGRQPQHF

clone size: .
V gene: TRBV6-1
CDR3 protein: CASILGVSYEQYF

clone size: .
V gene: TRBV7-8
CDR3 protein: CASSLGAGTGGPQHF

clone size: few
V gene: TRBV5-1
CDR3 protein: CASSRGGSEQYF

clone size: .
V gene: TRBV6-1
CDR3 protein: CASILDRARLKAFF